These T cell receptor beta chains were read from a single sample in a study of shared clonotypes between healthy human individuals. Generated by immunoSEQ multiplex PCR, the TCRdb table keeps only in-frame clones and is missing some. The table records approximately 1,500,000 clones, roughly 96% of them present only once. Input material: naive CD4+ T cells sorted from blood. These receptors were obtained from a young man in good health. Each CDR3 is given with its conserved first and last residue. The D gene is left open where the match is weak. Clone size, where shown, is once, few, many, or a class for clones that have expanded.

TGTGCCAGCAGGGGGACAGGCCCGGGTGGGACCCAGTACTTC,CASRGTGPGGTQYF,TRBJ2-5,-,TRBV25-1,TRBD1
TGTGCCAGTAGTACATGGGCTGGCGGGAGATCAGATGAGCAGTTCTTC,CASSTWAGGRSDEQFF,TRBJ2-1,-,TRBV19,TRBD2
TGTGCCACCAGCAGGGGACGACAGGGGGACACTGAAGCTTTCTTT,CATSRGRQGDTEAFF,TRBJ1-1,-,TRBV15,TRBD1
TGCGCCAGCAGCTTGGAAAGGGGGGAGACCCAGTACTTC,CASSLERGETQYF,TRBJ2-5,-,TRBV5-1,-
TGTGCCTGGAGTTTGGCACAGCCGTCGACAGATACGCAGTATTTT,CAWSLAQPSTDTQYF,TRBJ2-3,-,TRBV30,-
TGTGCCAGCAGAGAAAGCAGGGGGCCCTTCTTC,CASRESRGPFF,TRBJ2-1,once,TRBV2,TRBD1
TGTGCCAGCAGCTTAGGGGGACACATCCCCTACGAGCAGTACTTC,CASSLGGHIPYEQYF,TRBJ2-7,-,TRBV7-9,-
TGCGCCAGCAGCTTTAAGACAGGGGAATTACTTACAGATACGCAGTATTTT,CASSFKTGELLTDTQYF,TRBJ2-3,-,TRBV5-1,TRBD1
TGTGCCAGCAGCGTAGCTCTCCAGGGGAATGAGCAGTTCTTC,CASSVALQGNEQFF,TRBJ2-1,-,TRBV9,-
TGTGCCAGCAGCTTTTCAGCAGGCCGCCGAGATACGCAGTATTTT,CASSFSAGRRDTQYF,TRBJ2-3,-,TRBV7-2,-
TGTGCCAGCAGCTTAGCTGGCGGCTCCGGGGAGCTGTTTTTT,CASSLAGGSGELFF,TRBJ2-2,-,TRBV7-2,-
TGTGCCACCAGCAGAGTCAGGGACAGGGGGCGGGGTGAGCAGTTCTTC,CATSRVRDRGRGEQFF,TRBJ2-1,-,TRBV15,TRBD1
TGCGCCAGCAGCTTGGCCCCGGGACTAGCGGGAGGGAACACCGGGGAGCTGTTTTTT,CASSLAPGLAGGNTGELFF,TRBJ2-2,once,TRBV5-1,TRBD2
TGTGCCAGCTCACCAGGGACGGCGAACACCGGGGAGCTGTTTTTT,CASSPGTANTGELFF,TRBJ2-2,-,TRBV18,-
TGTGCCAGCAGCGTAAGGGCGGGAGCAGGCAATGAGCAGTTCTTC,CASSVRAGAGNEQFF,TRBJ2-1,-,TRBV9,TRBD2
TGCAGTGCGCGACAGGACAATGAGCAGTTCTTC,CSARQDNEQFF,TRBJ2-1,-,TRBV20-1,-
TGTGCCAGCAGTGGGGAGACACGGGGCTACACCTTC,CASSGETRGYTF,TRBJ1-2,-,TRBV2,-
TGTGCCAGCTCCAAAGACAGGGGGGCCTACAATGAGCAGTTCTTC,CASSKDRGAYNEQFF,TRBJ2-1,-,TRBV2,TRBD1
TGTGCCAGCAGCGTATTGCGGACAGGGGGCAGGTACAATGAGCAGTTCTTC,CASSVLRTGGRYNEQFF,TRBJ2-1,-,TRBV9,TRBD1
TGTGCCAGCAGCGGGGACAGACAAATCACCGGGGAGCTGTTTTTT,CASSGDRQITGELFF,TRBJ2-2,-,TRBV11-3,TRBD1
TGTGCCAGCACCAACAAAAATTGGGACGGGGAGCTGTTTTTT,CASTNKNWDGELFF,TRBJ2-2,-,TRBV7-3,-
TGTGCCAGCCGGAAGGGACAGGGGGTCTACAATGAGCAGTTCTTC,CASRKGQGVYNEQFF,TRBJ2-1,-,TRBV6-1,TRBD1
TGTGCCAGCTCGCCGACTTCTAACAGGGCCTCCAATCAGCCCCAGCATTTT,CASSPTSNRASNQPQHF,TRBJ1-5,-,TRBV18,-
TGTGCCAGCAGTGAATTTGAGCTTCAGTACTTC,CASSEFELQYF,TRBJ2-5,once,TRBV2,-
TGTGCCAGCTCCGGTGTTGAGCGGAGTACCTACGAGCAGTACTTC,CASSGVERSTYEQYF,TRBJ2-7,-,TRBV18,-
TGTGCCAGCAGAAAACATCATAACACCGGGGAGCTGTTTTTT,CASRKHHNTGELFF,TRBJ2-2,-,TRBV28,-
TGTGCCAGCAGTTACCTTTCCAATCACAATGAGCAGTTCTTC,CASSYLSNHNEQFF,TRBJ2-1,-,TRBV27,-
TGTGCCAGCAGCTCTAGCGGGAGGGCCGGTGAGCAGTTCTTC,CASSSSGRAGEQFF,TRBJ2-1,-,TRBV7-8,TRBD2
TGTGCCAGCAGCGCGACCCCCTGGGACAGAAAAACAGATACGCAGTATTTT,CASSATPWDRKTDTQYF,TRBJ2-3,-,TRBV9,TRBD1
TGCAGCGTACCTGACAGGGGGACCTACGAGCAGTACTTC,CSVPDRGTYEQYF,TRBJ2-7,few,TRBV29-1,TRBD1
TGCGCCAGCAGCATTCTTTCAACAGGGGTACCCTCCTACGAGCAGTACTTC,CASSILSTGVPSYEQYF,TRBJ2-7,-,TRBV5-1,TRBD1
TGTGCCAGCAGTGCCGGACAGGTATCATCCGGGGAGCTGTTTTTT,CASSAGQVSSGELFF,TRBJ2-2,-,TRBV6-4,TRBD1
TGTGCCAGCAGGGCGAGCAGGGAAAATAATGAAAAACTGTTTTTT,CASRASRENNEKLFF,TRBJ1-4,-,TRBV5-6,-
TGTGCCAGCTCACCATCCGCAGGGTACAATGAGCAGTTCTTC,CASSPSAGYNEQFF,TRBJ2-1,-,TRBV18,-
TGTGCCAGCAGCGAACAGCTAGCGACCGGGGAGCTGTTTTTT,CASSEQLATGELFF,TRBJ2-2,-,TRBV6-4,-
TGTGCCAGCAGCCACCCTGGGGAGAATAGCAATCAGCCCCAGCATTTT,CASSHPGENSNQPQHF,TRBJ1-5,-,TRBV7-8,-
TGTGCCAGCAGCGCATCCGGGACTAGCGGGAGTTCCTACAATGAGCAGTTCTTC,CASSASGTSGSSYNEQFF,TRBJ2-1,-,TRBV9,TRBD2
TGTGCCAGCACGGATACCACGCCTATCCAGTACTTC,CASTDTTPIQYF,TRBJ2-5,-,TRBV27,-
TGCAGCGGCGACAGGGGTGGCACCGGGGAGCTGTTTTTT,CSGDRGGTGELFF,TRBJ2-2,-,TRBV29-1,TRBD1
TGTGCTAGTTACCGGACAGCCACCGGGGAGCTGTTTTTT,CASYRTATGELFF,TRBJ2-2,-,TRBV12-5,-
TGCGCCAGCAGCATTGGTCCAGGGGGTGGTGAGCAGTTCTTC,CASSIGPGGGEQFF,TRBJ2-1,-,TRBV5-1,TRBD1
TGTGCCAGCAGCGTAGACGGGGTTTCTGGAAACACCATATATTTT,CASSVDGVSGNTIYF,TRBJ1-3,-,TRBV9,-
TGTGCCAGCAGTTATTTTCCGGGGGGCTCGGAGCAGTTCTTC,CASSYFPGGSEQFF,TRBJ2-1,-,TRBV6-6,-
TGTGCCAGCAGCTTACTCCGGGAGGGGCGGGCCGGGGAGCTGTTTTTT,CASSLLREGRAGELFF,TRBJ2-2,-,TRBV11-2,TRBD2
TGCGCCAGCAGCCAAGGGCCAGTAAACTATGGCTACACCTTC,CASSQGPVNYGYTF,TRBJ1-2,-,TRBV4-1,-
TGTGCCAGCAGCCTGACTAGTTTTACCGAGCAGTACTTC,CASSLTSFTEQYF,TRBJ2-7,-,TRBV7-3,-
TGCGCCAGCAGCCAAGATTTGGGGACAGGGGGAATGAACTATGGCTACACCTTC,CASSQDLGTGGMNYGYTF,TRBJ1-2,-,TRBV4-3,TRBD1
TGTGCCAGCAGTTTAAAACGGGGTGGTAGCGGGAGCAGCGAGCAGTACTTC,CASSLKRGGSGSSEQYF,TRBJ2-7,-,TRBV28,TRBD2
TGCGCCAGCAGAGGGACAGGATGGAACACTGAAGCTTTCTTT,CASRGTGWNTEAFF,TRBJ1-1,-,TRBV10-2,TRBD1
TGTGCCAGCAGTTTTTCCCACTGGCGGGAGGTCACAGATACGCAGTATTTT,CASSFSHWREVTDTQYF,TRBJ2-3,once,TRBV28,TRBD2
TGTGCCAGTCGAAAAAGCTCCTACAATGAGCAGTTCTTC,CASRKSSYNEQFF,TRBJ2-1,-,TRBV28,-
TGCGCCAGCAGCCAAGCTATTAGGACGGGTTCCTACGAGCAGTACTTC,CASSQAIRTGSYEQYF,TRBJ2-7,-,TRBV4-1,-
TGTGCCAGCAGCCCCGGGGCTAGCGGTAACCCATACGAGCAGTACTTC,CASSPGASGNPYEQYF,TRBJ2-7,-,TRBV6-6,TRBD2
TGTGCCAGCAGTTACTCGGGCCGGTTTCAGCCCCAGCATTTT,CASSYSGRFQPQHF,TRBJ1-5,-,TRBV6-6,-
TGTGCCAGCAGTTTGGGACTAGCGAACACCGGGGAGCTGTTTTTT,CASSLGLANTGELFF,TRBJ2-2,-,TRBV28,TRBD2